This section outlines one TCR beta chain sequence together with its context. The data belong to a study of control samples from healthy donors and cancer patients. The protocol was immunoSEQ multiplex PCR, while the TCRdb copy is restricted to in-frame clones and leaves out a portion. The data hold approximately 140,000 clones, with 80% to 95% observed a single time. The V end lost 2 bases, the J end lost 4 bases, and 8 bases lay between the germline ends. The CDR3 runs to 13 residues. The sample was blood. This sequence originates from a man between 18 and 35 years old in good health. The chain couples TRBV12-3 or TRBV12-4 to TRBJ1-1; D call uncertain. In DNA form, the CDR3 reads TGTGCCAGCAGTTTATCGGGGTTCACTGAAGCTTTCTTT. This codes for CASSLSGFTEAFF.